The T cell receptor (beta chain) described here comes from a study of T cell changes during pregnancy in multiple sclerosis. The germline V gene encodes CDR1 LNHDA and CDR2 SQIVND (reference sequence). The CDR3 has 15 amino acids. The trim removed 9 bases at V and 1 base at J, leaving 10 bases unmatched. Produced via immunoSEQ multiplex PCR; TCRdb's table is partial and in-frame only. The table shows tens of thousands of clones, with about 93% occurring only once. The starting material was CD4+ T cells from peripheral blood mononuclear cells, obtained after pregnancy. The chain combines TRBV19 with TRBJ2-7, with 9 bases matching TRBD1. The sequence was collected from a female donor in good health, enrolled as a control in a pregnancy study. This CDR3 reads CASSLRTGASYEQYF. DNA of the CDR3: TGTGCCAGCAGCCTTAGGACAGGGGCATCCTACGAGCAGTACTTC.